This record looks at one T cell receptor beta chain sequence and its context. Its antigen is currently unknown. Gene labels here are mouse ones. The CDR3 end falls 1 residue outside the read, so it is completed with the germline J gene. Only in-frame clones appear in the TCRdb table, and some are missing; sequencing was by immunoSEQ multiplex PCR. The sample holds several thousand clones; about 35% are singletons and the top ten take 5.1%. This entry comes from a study of tissue T cells after allogeneic stem cell transplantation. General observations from the study: Blood and spleen captured only part of the tissue TCR repertoire. TCR repertoires tracked anatomic similarity, regardless of disease or transplant status. The patient cohort was small and clinically heterogeneous, with limited sampling depth.

Time point noted: mouse harvest day 14 after allogeneic transplant. The graft held 10^6 splenic CD5+ T cells and 10^7 T-cell-depleted bone marrow cells. Tissues came from B6→BALB/c major-mismatch GVHD mice at day 7 or 14. The germline V gene encodes CDR1 NSQYPW and CDR2 LRSPGD (reference sequence). The CDR3 loop spans 12 amino acids. Trimming shortened V by 0 bases and J by 9 bases, and 8 bases separated the two germline ends. The source is a female BALB/c mouse given C57BL/6 T cells with graft-versus-host disease after an allogeneic hematopoietic cell transplant. The chain links TRBV1 to TRBJ1-1; no firm D call. The sample consisted of skin. The covered CDR3 bases are TGCACCTGCAGTGCAGAACGAGGGAAAGTCTTC. Its protein product is CTCSAERGKVF. The whole CDR3 region reads CTCSAERGKVFF.